A single sample is the source of the 30 T cell receptor beta chains below, sequenced in a study of shared clonotypes between healthy human individuals. Some clones are missing from TCRdb's copy, which holds only in-frame ones; the method was immunoSEQ multiplex PCR. The sample contains about 1.9 million clones, 93% of which appear only once. Naive CD8 cells lacked CD45RO and underwent positive selection for CCR7, leaving out terminally differentiated effector memory CD45RA+ cells. Sequencing was performed on naive CD8+ T cells from PBMCs. These receptors were collected from a man between 18 and 35 years old in good health. Some clones in this sample may be carry-over from other donors' samples.

This rearrangement joins TRBV7-9 to TRBJ1-5; D unresolved. Germline CDR1 reads SEHNR; CDR2 reads FQNEAQ (reference sequence). V shed 3 bases and J shed 0 bases, with 3 bases lying between them. The CDR3 runs to 13 residues. The CDR3 spells CASSFDSNQPQHF. For the CDR3, the DNA is TGTGCCAGCAGCTTTGATAGCAATCAGCCCCAGCATTTT.

The chain carries TRBV9 and TRBJ2-5; the D gene is possibly TRBD1 (7 bases). Germline loops: CDR1 SGDLS, CDR2 YYNGEE. The CDR3 covers 13 residues. Trimming took 7 bases from V and 5 from J, leaving 15 bases between them. This chain's CDR3 is CASAGQYGETQYF. The CDR3 DNA is TGTGCCAGCGCGGGACAGTACGGCGAGACCCAGTACTTC.

The gene calls are TRBV10-3 and TRBJ2-2, with a weak D call TRBD1 (5 bases). CDR3 length: 16 amino acids. Trimming removed 0 bases from V and 1 base from J, with 9 bases in between. Germline lookup yields CDR1 ENHRY and CDR2 SYGVKD. The CDR3 here is CAISESADMNTGELFF. The CDR3, as DNA: TGTGCCATCAGTGAGTCGGCGGACATGAACACCGGGGAGCTGTTTTTT.

This chain uses TRBV28 with TRBJ2-7; TRBD1 is a possible D gene (5 bases). The CDR3 has 17 amino acids. Germline lookup yields CDR1 MDHEN and CDR2 SYDVKM. Trimming stripped 1 base from V and 5 bases from J, with 21 bases between. CDR3 sequence reads: CASSLFSSGRAPHEQYF. CDR3 DNA sequence: TGTGCCAGCAGTTTATTTTCATCGGGCAGGGCCCCTCACGAGCAGTACTTC.

The V call is TRBV30, the J call TRBJ2-1, with 13 bases fitting TRBD2. V trimming: 2 bases; J trimming: 7 bases; junction bases outside the gene matches: 5. The CDR3 is made up of 15 amino acids. From germline, CDR1 is GTSNPN and CDR2 SVGIG (reference sequence). In nucleotides, the CDR3 is TGTGCCTGGAGTCAACTAGCGGGGGGGAAGAATGAGCAGTTCTTC. As protein: CAWSQLAGGKNEQFF.

The chain recombines TRBV7-2 with TRBJ2-7; D call uncertain. The V gene lost 3 bases and the J gene lost 7 bases, with 13 bases spanning the gap. The CDR3 has 13 amino acids. The germline gives CDR1 SGHTA, CDR2 FQGNSA. CDR3 coding DNA: TGTGCCAGCAGCTTGAATCTAGGAGTGGAGCAGTACTTC. Its protein product is CASSLNLGVEQYF. Full variable domain (remainder filled in from reference TRBV7-2 and TRBJ2-7): GAGVSQSPSNKVTEKGKDVELRCDPISGHTALYWYRQSLGQGLEFLIYFQGNSAPDKSGLPSDRFSAERTGGSVSTLTIQRTQQEDSAVYLCASSLNLGVEQYFGPGTRLTVT.

The CDR3 DNA sequence: TGTGCCACCAGCAGAGGCACGGGGGAATCCTACAATGAGCAGTTCTTC. It is translated as CATSRGTGESYNEQFF. V gene TRBV15 combines with J gene TRBJ2-1, with D possibly matching TRBD2 (6 bases). Germline V gives CDR1 LNHNV, CDR2 YYDKDF (reference sequence). This CDR3 region has 16 residues. V lost 1 base, J lost 1 base, and 11 bases lay in between.

V is TRBV28 and J is TRBJ2-7; a weak D match, TRBD1 (5 bases). CDR3 length equals 16 residues. Trimming removed 6 bases from V and 5 bases from J, with 23 bases in between. Germline-derived CDR1 and CDR2 are MDHEN and SYDVKM. The CDR3 region is CASSSTREEDGDEQYF. CDR3 nucleotide sequence: TGTGCCAGCAGCAGTACCAGGGAAGAGGATGGTGACGAGCAGTACTTC.

The CDR3 DNA follows: TGTGCCAGCAGGTCGGGCACTGAAGCTTTCTTT. Translation gives CASRSGTEAFF. The genes are TRBV27 and TRBJ1-1, with D hard to call. The CDR3 covers 11 residues. From germline, CDR1 is MNHEY and CDR2 SMNVEV (reference sequence). V was clipped by 6 bases and J by 4 bases, with 6 bases between them.

V is TRBV29-1 and J is TRBJ1-1, with 10 positions matching TRBD1. The CDR3 is made up of 15 amino acids. V gave up 7 bases and J gave up 0 bases; unmatched junction bases: 8. Per germline, CDR1 SQVTM and CDR2 ANQGSEA. CDR3 DNA sequence: TGCAGCGCCCAACCGGGACAGGGGATGAACACTGAAGCTTTCTTT. Protein sequence: CSAQPGQGMNTEAFF.

CDR3 in amino acids: CASSPHGTSRLTDTQYF. The CDR3 bases are TGTGCCAGCAGTCCACATGGGACTAGTAGGTTGACAGATACGCAGTATTTT. The rearrangement joins TRBV7-6 to TRBJ2-3; 8 positions agree with TRBD2. The CDR3 contains 17 residues. Germline V CDR1 and CDR2: SGHVS, FNYEAQ. The V and J ends lost 6 bases and 3 bases, in that order; junction bases with no gene match: 14.

This chain uses TRBV14 with TRBJ1-2; no reliable D call. This CDR3 is 16 amino acids long. Germline V CDR1 and CDR2: SGHDN, FVKESK. V lost 4 bases, J lost 7 bases, and 22 bases lay in between. The CDR3 loop is CASSRVAYPTTGGYTF. Here the CDR3 DNA reads TGTGCCAGCAGCCGAGTCGCATACCCTACGACTGGTGGCTACACCTTC.

This chain uses TRBV28 with TRBJ1-1; tentatively, D is TRBD1 (6 bases). V gave up 5 bases and J gave up 0 bases, with 13 bases separating them. This CDR3 is 15 amino acids long. Germline V lookup: CDR1 MDHEN, CDR2 SYDVKM. CDR3 DNA sequence: TGTGCCAGCAGTCTTACAGGGTTCATGAACACTGAAGCTTTCTTT. It translates to CASSLTGFMNTEAFF.

In the case of this clone: This specimen includes other DNA sequences encoding the same CDR3. CDR3 DNA: TGTGCCAGCAGTCTAGGGACTACCTACGAGCAGTACTTC. Translating it yields CASSLGTTYEQYF. J is TRBJ2-7 and V is TRBV27; 7 bases are shared with TRBD2. The V gene end was trimmed by 5 bases and the J gene end by 2 bases; junction bases not matched to a gene: 3. This CDR3 is 13 amino acids long. Per germline, CDR1 MNHEY and CDR2 SMNVEV (reference sequence).

The V call is TRBV7-8, the J call TRBJ2-5, with D unclear. Looked up from germline, CDR1 is SGHVS and CDR2 is FQNEAQ. This CDR3 contains 14 residues. V lost 1 base to trimming and J lost 1 base, with 7 bases between them. The CDR3 DNA reads as TGTGCCAGCAGCTTAGGGGCAGGCCAAGAGACCCAGTACTTC. This codes for CASSLGAGQETQYF.

This chain connects TRBV5-4 to TRBJ2-7, with 7 bases fitting TRBD1. V was pared by 2 bases and J by 2 bases, with 10 bases of the junction left unmatched. There are 16 residues in the CDR3. From germline, CDR1 is SGHNT and CDR2 YYREEE (reference sequence). CDR3 coding DNA: TGTGCCAGCAGCTTAGGTGTGGGGCAGGGGGCCTACGAGCAGTACTTC. Protein: CASSLGVGQGAYEQYF. The variable domain in full, with the rest retrieved from reference TRBV5-4 and TRBJ2-7, is ETGVTQSPTHLIKTRGQQVTLRCSSQSGHNTVSWYQQALGQGPQFIFQYYREEENGRGNFPPRFSGLQFPNYSSELNVNALELDDSALYLCASSLGVGQGAYEQYFGPGTRLTVT.

For this clone: One junction end does not reproduce the germline sequence, and a read error may be involved. CDR3 nucleotide sequence: TGCAGCGTCCACGACACGCCCCTCCCGGACTTC. Its translation: CSVHDTPLPDF. This chain links TRBV29-1 with TRBJ2-5; D unresolved. This CDR3 comprises 11 residues. CDR1 and CDR2 (germline): SQVTM, ANQGSEA.

Concerning this clone itself: Other DNA sequences within the sample encode an identical CDR3. The chain combines TRBV5-1 with TRBJ2-7; D unclear. Germline CDR1 reads SGHRS; CDR2 reads YFSETQ. Trimming cost V 2 bases and J 5 bases, with 5 bases left between them. This CDR3 region has 11 residues. CDR3 nucleotides: TGCGCCAGCAGCTTAGGGAACGAGCAGTACTTC. Its translation: CASSLGNEQYF.

The DNA of the CDR3 is TGCAGCGTTGGCCAGCGACTCGGACAGGCGGACAATGAGCAGTTCTTC. It yields the protein CSVGQRLGQADNEQFF. J is TRBJ2-1 and V is TRBV29-1, with TRBD1 matching over 7 bases. The germline gives CDR1 SQVTM, CDR2 ANQGSEA. After removal of 4 bases from V and 5 bases from J, the junction contained 14 bases not matched to a gene. The length of the CDR3 is 16 residues.

This clone appeared a single time. The V call is TRBV7-9, the J call TRBJ2-3; D is possibly TRBD2 (6 bases). The germline V and J ends were trimmed by 4 bases and 6 bases, with 14 bases remaining between them. The CDR3 is made up of 14 amino acids. CDR1 and CDR2 (germline): SEHNR, FQNEAQ (reference sequence). The CDR3 here is CASSSSLRGDTQYF. As DNA, the CDR3 is TGTGCCAGCAGCTCCTCATTACGGGGGGATACGCAGTATTTT.

As regards this clone: Other DNA sequences from this sample encode an identical CDR3 as well. The V call is TRBV9, the J call TRBJ2-7; no clear D gene. This CDR3 is built from 13 residues. Deletions cut 0 bases from V and 0 bases from J, with 4 bases between. The germline gives CDR1 SGDLS, CDR2 YYNGEE. CDR3 region: CASSVALSYEQYF. In DNA form, the CDR3 reads TGTGCCAGCAGCGTAGCCCTCTCCTACGAGCAGTACTTC. The full variable domain, in which reference TRBV9 and TRBJ2-7 provide the parts outside the CDR3, is DSGVTQTPKHLITATGQRVTLRCSPRSGDLSVYWYQQSLDQGLQFLIQYYNGEERAKGNILERFSAQQFPDLHSELNLSSLELGDSALYFCASSVALSYEQYFGPGTRLTVT.

The chain couples TRBV25-1 to TRBJ1-5; a possible D gene is TRBD1 (6 bases). V lost 2 bases and J lost 6, with 11 bases in between. The CDR3 totals 14 residues. The germline V gene has CDR1 MGHDK and CDR2 SYGVNS. CDR3 DNA sequence: TGTGCCAGCAGTGAACAGGGGATGGGTCAGCCCCAGCATTTT. Its protein is CASSEQGMGQPQHF.

This chain joins TRBV28 and TRBJ2-1; TRBD2 aligns across 9 bases. The CDR3 totals 15 residues. Trimming at V came to 6 bases and at J to 6 bases, leaving 9 bases not matched to a gene. Germline V lookup: CDR1 MDHEN, CDR2 SYDVKM. CDR3 in amino acids: CASRSLAGSPNEQFF. CDR3 DNA sequence: TGTGCCAGCAGATCTCTAGCGGGAAGCCCCAATGAGCAGTTCTTC.

V usage is TRBV9 and J usage is TRBJ1-1; D uncertain. The V end lost 4 bases, the J end lost 1 base, and 11 bases lay between the germline ends. The CDR3 consists of 14 residues. Germline V gives CDR1 SGDLS, CDR2 YYNGEE. DNA of the CDR3: TGTGCCAGCAGCTCCGAAGGGCGGAACACTGAAGCTTTCTTT. Its protein product is CASSSEGRNTEAFF.

V gene TRBV27 combines with J gene TRBJ2-1, with D unclear. There are 15 residues in the CDR3. Germline V gene sequence: CDR1 MNHEY, CDR2 SMNVEV (reference sequence). Trimming pared 4 bases from V and 3 bases from J, leaving 13 bases between. DNA for the CDR3: TGTGCCAGCAGTTCTTCCGGCAACGACTACAATGAGCAGTTCTTC. It encodes CASSSSGNDYNEQFF.

This chain joins TRBV4-1 and TRBJ2-1, with a possible D match to TRBD1 (6 bases). The V end was cut by 4 bases, the J end by 4 bases, with 14 bases between. Germline-derived CDR1 and CDR2 are MGHRA and YSYEKL. CDR3 length equals 15 residues. CDR3 residues: CASSLIRGMYNEQFF. CDR3 nucleotide sequence: TGCGCCAGCAGCCTAATCAGGGGAATGTACAATGAGCAGTTCTTC.

V gene TRBV7-8 combines with J gene TRBJ2-1, with D tentatively TRBD2 (6 bases). This CDR3 comprises 14 residues. V shed 5 bases and J shed 7 bases, with 15 bases lying between them. Germline loops: CDR1 SGHVS, CDR2 FQNEAQ. Written as DNA, the CDR3 is TGTGCCAGCAGCCCGTCCCGACTAGGGAATGAGCAGTTCTTC. Its protein is CASSPSRLGNEQFF.

The chain joins TRBV27 to TRBJ1-4; D may be TRBD1 (6 bases). The length of the CDR3 is 14 residues. The germline CDR1 and CDR2 sequences are MNHEY and SMNVEV (reference sequence). V gave up 6 bases and J gave up 7 bases, with 15 bases separating them. The CDR3 bases are TGTGCCAGCAGCCCAATCGGGGGCGGTGAAAAACTGTTTTTT. Its translation is CASSPIGGGEKLFF.

V usage is TRBV7-9 and J usage is TRBJ2-5, with D unresolved. Germline loops: CDR1 SEHNR, CDR2 FQNEAQ (reference sequence). V was cut by 5 bases and J by 5 bases, with 15 bases left in between. The CDR3 sequence is 14 residues long. CDR3 residues: CASSGPIYGETQYF. In DNA, the CDR3 is TGTGCCAGCAGCGGCCCCATATATGGGGAGACCCAGTACTTC.

V is TRBV7-9 and J is TRBJ2-7, with TRBD2 identical over 11 bases. This CDR3 spans 16 amino acids. Germline V gives CDR1 SEHNR, CDR2 FQNEAQ (reference sequence). V gave up 5 bases and J gave up 3 bases; unmatched junction bases: 9. The CDR3 DNA is TGTGCCAGCAGCCCGCCCCTAGCGGGAGGTATCTACGAGCAGTACTTC. Translation gives CASSPPLAGGIYEQYF.